The sequence of this T cell receptor beta chain was determined in a study of blood T cell repertoires in COVID-19. The germline V gene has CDR1 SGDLS and CDR2 YYNGEE. This CDR3 comprises 15 residues. The ends were cut back, 0 bases at V and 2 bases at J, with 6 bases in the middle. This table comes from immunoSEQ multiplex PCR, and its TCRdb copy is limited to in-frame clones, with some not included. The sample contains 280,000 or so clones, roughly 91% of which appear only once. Participants came from 24 US areas, aged about 18 to 100 years. Within 2 weeks before study entry, exposed participants met a COVID-19 case.

The chain recombines TRBV9 with TRBJ1-6, with D possibly TRBD1 on 6 matching bases. Material: PBMCs or T cells enriched from blood (not recorded which). This clonotype originated in a woman between 45 and 60 years old who had been exposed to COVID-19. The CDR3 sequence is CASSVDRAYNSPLHF. In DNA, the CDR3 is TGTGCCAGCAGCGTAGACAGGGCCTATAATTCACCCCTCCACTTT.